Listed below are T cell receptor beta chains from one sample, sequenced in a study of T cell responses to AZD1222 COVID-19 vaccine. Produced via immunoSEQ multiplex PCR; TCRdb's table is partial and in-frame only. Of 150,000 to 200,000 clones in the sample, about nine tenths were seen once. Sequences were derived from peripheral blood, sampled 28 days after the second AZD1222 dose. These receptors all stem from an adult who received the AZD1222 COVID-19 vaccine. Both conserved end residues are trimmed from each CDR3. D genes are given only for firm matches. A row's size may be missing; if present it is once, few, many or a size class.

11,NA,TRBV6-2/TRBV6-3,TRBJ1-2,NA,ASSLGEIYGYT
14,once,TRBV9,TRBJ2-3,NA,ASSPLVLAMADTQY
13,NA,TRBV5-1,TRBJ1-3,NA,ASSLGGGSGNTIY
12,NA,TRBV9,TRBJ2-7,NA,ASSLQGFSYEQY
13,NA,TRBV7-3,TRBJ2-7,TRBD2,ASSPSGGASYEQY
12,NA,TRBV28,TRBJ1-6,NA,ASSLYREGSPLH
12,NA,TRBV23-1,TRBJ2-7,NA,ASSQLLQGDEQY
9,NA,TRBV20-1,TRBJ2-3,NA,SALGTDTQY
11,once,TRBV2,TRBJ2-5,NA,ASSVADQETQY
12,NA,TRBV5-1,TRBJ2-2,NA,ASRGDFGTGELF
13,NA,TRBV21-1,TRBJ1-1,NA,ASSKEGGRNTEAF
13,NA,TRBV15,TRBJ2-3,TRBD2,ATSRASGDTDTQY
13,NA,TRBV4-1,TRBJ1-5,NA,ASSPTTGPNQPQH
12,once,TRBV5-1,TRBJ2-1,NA,ASSPPSSWHEQF
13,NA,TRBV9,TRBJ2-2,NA,ASSVRDSIGGELF
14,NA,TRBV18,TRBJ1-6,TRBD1,ASSPPAGGINSPLH
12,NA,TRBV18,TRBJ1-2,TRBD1,ASSPVQGIYGYT
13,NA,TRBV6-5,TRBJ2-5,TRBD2,ASRASSGGGETQY
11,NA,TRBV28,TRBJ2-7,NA,ASSGLDSYEQY
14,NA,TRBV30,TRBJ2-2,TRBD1,AWSLSDRAVTGELF
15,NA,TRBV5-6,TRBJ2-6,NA,ASSLSGPGFGANVLT
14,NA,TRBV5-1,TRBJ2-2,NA,ASSSRGIGDTGELF
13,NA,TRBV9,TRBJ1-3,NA,ASSAPRGTGNTIY
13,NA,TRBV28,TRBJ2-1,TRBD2,ASSRGLAGGNEQF
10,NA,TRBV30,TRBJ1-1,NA,AWSIEMKGAF
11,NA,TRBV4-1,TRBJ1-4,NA,ASSQALLEKLF
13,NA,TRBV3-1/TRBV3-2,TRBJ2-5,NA,ASSQDMDGGDTQY
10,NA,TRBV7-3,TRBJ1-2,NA,ASSFEGGGYT
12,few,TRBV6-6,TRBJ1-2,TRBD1,ASSIGTANYGYT
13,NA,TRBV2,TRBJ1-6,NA,ASSEARTAYSPLH
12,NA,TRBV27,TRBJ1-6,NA,ASRIGSHNSPLH
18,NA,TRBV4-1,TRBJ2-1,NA,ASSQALRVMGASSYNEQF
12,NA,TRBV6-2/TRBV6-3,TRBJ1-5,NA,ASSLVGNDQPQH
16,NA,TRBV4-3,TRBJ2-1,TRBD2,ASSQAVSGGTSYNEQF
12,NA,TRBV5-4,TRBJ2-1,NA,ASSLWGSINEQF
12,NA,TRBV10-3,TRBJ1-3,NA,AIRQGLSGNTIY
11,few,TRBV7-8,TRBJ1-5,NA,ASSSRWDQPQH
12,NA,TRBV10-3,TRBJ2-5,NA,AISEQRNEETQY
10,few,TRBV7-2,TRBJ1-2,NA,ASSLAGYGYT
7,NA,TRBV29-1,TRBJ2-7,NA,SVECEQY
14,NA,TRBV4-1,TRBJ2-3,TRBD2,ASSQVWREGRDTQY
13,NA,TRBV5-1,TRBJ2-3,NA,ASSPLGVSTDTQY